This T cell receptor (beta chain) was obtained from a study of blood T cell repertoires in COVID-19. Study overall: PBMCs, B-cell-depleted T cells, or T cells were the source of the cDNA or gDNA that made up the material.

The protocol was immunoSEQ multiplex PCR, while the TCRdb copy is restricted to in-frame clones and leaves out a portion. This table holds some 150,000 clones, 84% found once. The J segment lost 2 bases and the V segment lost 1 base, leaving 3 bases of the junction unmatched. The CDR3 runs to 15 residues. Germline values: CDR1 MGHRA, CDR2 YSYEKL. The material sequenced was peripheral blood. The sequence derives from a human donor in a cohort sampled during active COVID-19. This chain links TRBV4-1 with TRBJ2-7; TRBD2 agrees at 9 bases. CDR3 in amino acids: CASSQGRGGTYEQYF. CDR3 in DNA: TGCGCCAGCAGCCAAGGGCGGGGGGGCACCTACGAGCAGTACTTC.